This entry lists 24 T cell receptor beta chains sequenced from one sample in a study of cytomegalovirus exposure and HLA in healthy donors. In the PCR, 60 Vbeta and 13 Jbeta primers were used. Here immunoSEQ multiplex PCR was the method, and the copy in TCRdb shows in-frame clones only, minus some. The profile shows 150,000 to 180,000 clones, approximately 80% of them singletons. The sample was PBMCs. Every receptor here comes from a woman in her thirties or forties in good health and CMV-seronegative.

V and J are TRBV5-1 and TRBJ2-1; D might be TRBD2 (6 bases). The germline gives CDR1 SGHRS, CDR2 YFSETQ. This CDR3 comprises 15 residues. Trimming shortened V by 6 bases and J by 4 bases, and 17 bases separated the two germline ends. The CDR3 spells CASTPLGSGYNEQFF. The DNA for the CDR3 is TGCGCCAGCACCCCCCTCGGGAGCGGGTACAATGAGCAGTTCTTC.

The rearrangement joins TRBV30 to TRBJ2-3; TRBD2 matches 8 bases. V was clipped by 3 bases and J by 0 bases; unmatched bases: 14. CDR1 and CDR2 from the germline V gene are GTSNPN and SVGIG (reference sequence). The CDR3 is made up of 18 amino acids. The CDR3 loop is CAWRIPVIAGPSTDTQYF. The CDR3 DNA follows: TGTGCCTGGAGGATCCCGGTAATAGCGGGACCTAGCACAGATACGCAGTATTTT.

This clone was picked up one time. The CDR3 region is CASSFRGDYGYTF. For the CDR3, the DNA is TGTGCCAGCAGCTTCCGGGGAGACTATGGCTACACCTTC. The V gene is TRBV7-9, the J gene TRBJ1-2, with D hard to call. The CDR3 length is 13 residues. Trimming removed 3 bases at V and 3 bases at J, with 8 bases between. CDR1 and CDR2 (germline): SEHNR, FQNEAQ (reference sequence).

The chain links TRBV30 to TRBJ1-5; TRBD1 matches 8 bases. V trimming: 3 bases; J trimming: 2 bases; junction bases outside the gene matches: 3. CDR3 length: 14 residues. Germline V gene lookup returns CDR1 GTSNPN and CDR2 SVGIG (reference sequence). CDR3 residues: CAWSEGQGNQPQHF. The CDR3 nucleotides read TGTGCCTGGAGCGAGGGACAGGGCAATCAGCCCCAGCATTTT.

The chain carries TRBV2 and TRBJ1-6, with D possibly matching TRBD1 (5 bases). V dropped 4 bases and J dropped 4 bases, with 5 bases sitting between them. Germline V gene sequence: CDR1 SNHLY, CDR2 FYNNEI. CDR3 size: 13 residues. The CDR3 is CASSGQYNSPLHF. The CDR3 DNA reads TGTGCCAGCAGTGGACAGTATAATTCACCCCTCCACTTT.

The V call is TRBV6-5, the J call TRBJ1-1, with D possibly TRBD1 on 6 matching bases. V was trimmed by 0 bases and J by 4 bases, leaving 9 bases between them. This CDR3 spans 14 amino acids. The germline CDR1 and CDR2 sequences are MNHEY and SVGAGI. CDR3: CASSYSTGATEAFF. CDR3 nucleotide sequence: TGTGCCAGCAGTTACTCGACAGGTGCCACTGAAGCTTTCTTT.

Worth noting for this clone: At one boundary the junction diverges from the germline segment, which might be a read error. This rearrangement joins TRBV7-7 to TRBJ2-7; D not resolved. There are 13 residues in the CDR3. Germline V gives CDR1 SSHAT, CDR2 FNYEAQ (reference sequence). This chain's CDR3 is CASSTNPRYEQYF. The DNA of the CDR3 is TGTGCTAGCAGCACCAACCCGAGGTACGAGCAGTACTTC.

The chain links TRBV5-6 to TRBJ2-3; a weak D match, TRBD2 (5 bases). The V end was cut by 0 bases, the J end by 6 bases, with 11 bases between. Germline V lookup: CDR1 SGHDT, CDR2 YYEEEE. This CDR3 has 14 residues. DNA of the CDR3: TGTGCCAGCAGCTTGGCCTCCTGGGAGGATACGCAGTATTTT. Translated, it gives CASSLASWEDTQYF. Using reference TRBV5-6 and TRBJ2-3 for the parts outside the CDR3, the full variable domain is DAGVTQSPTHLIKTRGQQVTLRCSPKSGHDTVSWYQQALGQGPQFIFQYYEEEERQRGNFPDRFSGHQFPNYSSELNVNALLLGDSALYLCASSLASWEDTQYFGPGTRLTVL.

The chain links TRBV5-6 to TRBJ2-7; the D gene is possibly TRBD2 (6 bases). This CDR3 has 15 amino acids. Germline-derived CDR1 and CDR2 are SGHDT and YYEEEE. V lost 1 base and J lost 5, with 16 bases in between. The CDR3: CASSLRSRRVHEQYF. The CDR3 DNA sequence: TGTGCCAGCAGCTTGAGAAGTCGGAGGGTGCACGAGCAGTACTTC.

The V gene is TRBV28, the J gene TRBJ1-2, with TRBD1 matching over 10 bases. CDR3 length equals 14 residues. Germline V CDR1 and CDR2: MDHEN, SYDVKM. With V trimmed by 5 bases and J by 5 bases, 5 bases remained unmatched. The CDR3 loop is CASSRDRGSYGYTF. Written as DNA, the CDR3 is TGTGCCAGCAGTCGGGACAGGGGCTCATATGGCTACACCTTC.

This chain links TRBV6-6 with TRBJ1-5, with 7 positions matching TRBD1. The length of the CDR3 is 15 residues. Germline CDR1 and CDR2: MNHNY and SVGAGI (reference sequence). V lost 6 bases and J lost 0; bases outside the gene matches: 5. CDR3 in amino acids: CASRQGDYSNQPQHF. The CDR3 DNA reads TGTGCCAGCAGGCAGGGGGATTATAGCAATCAGCCCCAGCATTTT.

The chain is built from TRBV2 and TRBJ1-2, with D uncertain. The CDR3 covers 11 residues. Trimming took off 4 bases at V and 7 bases at J, with 7 bases between the two ends. CDR1 and CDR2 (germline): SNHLY, FYNNEI. The CDR3 DNA is TGTGCCAGCAGTGGCAACGGTGGCTACACCTTC. Its protein is CASSGNGGYTF.

V is TRBV7-9 and J is TRBJ2-7; 10 nucleotides line up with TRBD1. Germline V CDR1 and CDR2: SEHNR, FQNEAQ (reference sequence). V shed 4 bases and J 1 base; nucleotides not matched to a gene: 4. This CDR3 is 15 amino acids long. The chain's CDR3 is CASSSRTGGSYEQYF. In DNA, the CDR3 is TGTGCCAGCAGCTCCCGGACAGGGGGGTCCTACGAGCAGTACTTC.

This clone was seen a handful of times. The chain joins TRBV5-1 to TRBJ2-6, with 9 bases fitting TRBD1. The CDR3 totals 17 residues. Germline values: CDR1 SGHRS, CDR2 YFSETQ. V lost 4 bases and J lost 3; bases outside the gene matches: 8. This CDR3 is CASSEGQGLSGANVLTF. The CDR3, as DNA: TGCGCCAGCAGCGAGGGACAGGGTCTGAGTGGGGCCAACGTCCTGACTTTC.

The rearrangement links TRBV10-3 to TRBJ1-3, with D hard to call. The CDR3 runs to 14 residues. V was clipped by 3 bases and J by 4 bases, with 10 bases between them. Germline lookup yields CDR1 ENHRY and CDR2 SYGVKD. CDR3 DNA sequence: TGTGCCATCAGTGAAGAGGGAGCGGGAAACACCATATATTTT. It is translated as CAISEEGAGNTIYF.

The rearrangement uses TRBV9 and TRBJ2-2; D possibly corresponds to TRBD1 (6 bases). Germline CDR1 SGDLS, CDR2 YYNGEE. V was clipped by 0 bases and J by 4 bases, with 10 bases between them. This CDR3 spans 15 amino acids. CDR3 amino acids: CASSVGTVFTGELFF. CDR3 coding DNA: TGTGCCAGCAGCGTAGGGACAGTTTTCACCGGGGAGCTGTTTTTT.

There are a few counts of this clone. The chain employs TRBV2 and TRBJ1-2, with D unclear. Germline V gene data show CDR1 as SNHLY and CDR2 as FYNNEI. The V end lost 0 bases, the J end lost 2 bases, and 13 bases lay between the germline ends. There are 16 residues in the CDR3. The CDR3: CASSEAHGVTNYGYTF. The CDR3 bases are TGTGCCAGCAGTGAAGCGCACGGGGTCACGAACTATGGCTACACCTTC. Full variable domain (rest looked up from reference TRBV2 and TRBJ1-2): EPEVTQTPSHQVTQMGQEVILRCVPISNHLYFYWYRQILGQKVEFLVSFYNNEISEKSEIFDDQFSVERPDGSNFTLKIRSTKLEDSAMYFCASSEAHGVTNYGYTFGSGTRLTVV.

The chain recombines TRBV5-1 with TRBJ1-1; D may be TRBD1 (6 bases). The CDR3 extends over 14 amino acids. Trimming took off 5 bases at V and 1 base at J, with 12 bases between the two ends. CDR1 and CDR2 (germline): SGHRS, YFSETQ. The CDR3 loop reads CASRLTGPNTEAFF. The DNA of the CDR3 is TGCGCCAGCAGACTGACAGGACCGAACACTGAAGCTTTCTTT.

A note on this clone: The sample carries other DNA sequences with the same CDR3. This chain connects TRBV5-8 to TRBJ2-7, with a possible D match to TRBD1 (5 bases). From germline, CDR1 is SGHTS and CDR2 YDEGEE. The CDR3 length is 16 residues. Deletions cut 3 bases from V and 2 bases from J, with 18 bases between. The CDR3 protein is CASSSFDRGNPYEQYF. CDR3 sequence (DNA): TGTGCCAGCAGCTCATTTGACAGAGGCAATCCCTACGAGCAGTACTTC.

V is TRBV6-5 and J is TRBJ1-3; D remains unclear. The length of the CDR3 is 13 residues. Germline loops: CDR1 MNHEY, CDR2 SVGAGI. Trimming took 7 bases from V and 3 from J, leaving 10 bases between them. Here the CDR3 DNA reads TGTGCCAGCAACTTTCGGTATGGAAACACCATATATTTT. This encodes CASNFRYGNTIYF.

As for this clone: The same CDR3 also results from other DNA sequences found in this sample. This chain connects TRBV5-1 to TRBJ2-1; TRBD2 aligns across 8 bases. The V gene's germline CDR1 is SGHRS and CDR2 YFSETQ. Trimming removed 3 bases from V and 6 bases from J; junction bases left unmatched: 8. The CDR3 covers 15 residues. CDR3 residues: CASSSSGTSGNEQFF. The CDR3 DNA reads as TGCGCCAGCAGCTCCTCCGGGACTAGTGGCAATGAGCAGTTCTTC.

V gene TRBV7-2 combines with J gene TRBJ1-1; no clear D. This CDR3 has 13 residues. Germline CDR1 SGHTA, CDR2 FQGNSA. Trimming pared 5 bases from V and 5 bases from J, leaving 12 bases between. This CDR3 reads CASSLIPRTEAFF. The CDR3 DNA reads TGTGCCAGCAGCCTAATCCCCCGGACTGAAGCTTTCTTT.

This clone has just a few counts. V and J are TRBV19 and TRBJ1-6; TRBD1 agrees at 9 bases. The J segment lost 8 bases and the V segment lost 9 bases, leaving 5 bases of the junction unmatched. The CDR3 runs to 13 residues. The germline V gene has CDR1 LNHDA and CDR2 SQIVND (reference sequence). CDR3 in amino acids: CASRDRDYSPLHF. The CDR3 coding sequence is TGTGCCAGCCGGGACAGGGACTATTCACCCCTCCACTTT. The full variable domain, with the rest looked up from reference TRBV19 and TRBJ1-6, is DGGITQSPKYLFRKEGQNVTLSCEQNLNHDAMYWYRQDPGQGLRLIYYSQIVNDFQKGDIAEGYSVSREKKESFPLTVTSAQKNPTAFYLCASRDRDYSPLHFGNGTRLTVT.

This clone is a singleton in its sample. The chain is built from TRBV6-5 and TRBJ2-7, with 7 bases that match TRBD1. This CDR3 is built from 16 residues. CDR1 is MNHEY and CDR2 is SVGAGI in the germline V gene. The trim removed 4 bases at V and 6 bases at J, leaving 15 bases unmatched. CDR3 region: CASSFTDRPRFSEQYF. The CDR3 nucleotides are TGTGCCAGCAGTTTTACGGACAGGCCTCGTTTTAGCGAGCAGTACTTC.